This T cell receptor beta chain was sequenced in a study of monozygotic twins with inflammatory bowel disease. General study results and limits: What may have added variability to patient repertoires is that immunosuppressive treatments differed. For repertoire similarity, concordant twins did not differ from discordant twins, possibly because power was limited.

UMIs that included a 6-nucleotide sample barcode were added by template switching, which took place during cDNA synthesis. TCRdb reprocessed the 5' RACE reads, with one entry per CDR3 protein and no DNA. This sample's table reports around 190,000 distinct CDR3 sequences. A remark on this clonotype: The antigen is not known.

The sample taken for sequencing was blood. This TCR was sampled from a human donor with ulcerative colitis or Crohn's disease, or a healthy co-twin of an affected twin (not recorded which).

This chain's CDR3 is CASSLAVGQGDYGYTF. The chain couples TRBV7-9 to TRBJ1-2; lacking DNA, the TRBD1 call made by TCRdb goes unchecked. The CDR3 is 16 amino acids. Germline lookup yields CDR1 SEHNR and CDR2 FQNEAQ (reference sequence).